This T cell receptor beta chain was captured in a study of control samples from healthy donors and cancer patients. V shed 4 bases and J shed 9 bases, with 10 bases lying between them. The CDR3 is 12 residues long. The germline gives CDR1 MDHEN, CDR2 SYDVKM. Sequencing used immunoSEQ multiplex PCR; TCRdb keeps in-frame clones, though not all of them. There are approximately 100,000 clones in the sample; more than 85% occur only once, and about 16% lies in the top ten. The sequence derives from a woman between 45 and 65 years old in good health. This chain connects TRBV28 to TRBJ2-1; D unresolved. Input material: blood. The CDR3 region is CASSSSGAEQFF. The CDR3 nucleotides are TGTGCCAGCAGTTCATCCGGAGCTGAGCAGTTCTTC.